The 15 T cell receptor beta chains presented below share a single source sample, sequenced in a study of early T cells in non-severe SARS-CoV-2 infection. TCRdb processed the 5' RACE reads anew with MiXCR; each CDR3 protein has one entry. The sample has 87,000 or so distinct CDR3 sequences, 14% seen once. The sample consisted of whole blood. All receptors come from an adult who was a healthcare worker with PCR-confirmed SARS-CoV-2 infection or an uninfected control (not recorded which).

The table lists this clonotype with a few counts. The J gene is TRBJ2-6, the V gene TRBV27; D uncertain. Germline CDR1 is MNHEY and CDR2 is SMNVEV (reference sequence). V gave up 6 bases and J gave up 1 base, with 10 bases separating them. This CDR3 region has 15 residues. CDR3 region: CASRAELSGANVLTF. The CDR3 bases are TGTGCCAGCAGGGCCGAGTTATCTGGGGCCAACGTCCTGACTTTC.

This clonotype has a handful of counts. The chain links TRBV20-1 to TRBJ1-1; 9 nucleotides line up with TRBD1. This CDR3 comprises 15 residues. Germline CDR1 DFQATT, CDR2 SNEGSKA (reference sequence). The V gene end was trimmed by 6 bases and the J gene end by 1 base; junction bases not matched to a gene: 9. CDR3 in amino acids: CSARTQGAGNTEAFF. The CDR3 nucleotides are TGCAGTGCCAGGACACAGGGGGCAGGGAACACTGAAGCTTTCTTT.

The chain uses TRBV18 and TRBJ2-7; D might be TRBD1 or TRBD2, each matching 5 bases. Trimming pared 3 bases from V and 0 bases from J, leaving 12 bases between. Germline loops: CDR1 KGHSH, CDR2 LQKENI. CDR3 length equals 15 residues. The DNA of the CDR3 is TGTGCCAGCTCACCGGGACGGCGAAGCTCCTACGAGCAGTACTTC. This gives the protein CASSPGRRSSYEQYF.

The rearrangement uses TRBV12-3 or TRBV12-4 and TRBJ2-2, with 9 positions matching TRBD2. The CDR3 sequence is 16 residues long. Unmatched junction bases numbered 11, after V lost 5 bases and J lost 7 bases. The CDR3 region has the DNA TGTGCCAGCAGTGATGGCCTAGCGGGGAAGGACGGGGAGCTGTTTTTT. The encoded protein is CASSDGLAGKDGELFF.

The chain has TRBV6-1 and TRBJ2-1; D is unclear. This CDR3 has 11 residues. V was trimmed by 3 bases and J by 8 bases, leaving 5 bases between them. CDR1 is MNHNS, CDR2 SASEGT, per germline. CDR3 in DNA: TGTGCCAGCAGTGAGGTGGATGAGCAGTTCTTC. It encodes CASSEVDEQFF.

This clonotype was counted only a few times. CDR3 bases: TGTGCCAGCAGCGTCCAGGGGTCTGGGGCTTTCTTT. It is translated as CASSVQGSGAFF. The chain carries TRBV9 and TRBJ1-1; D possibly corresponds to TRBD1 (6 bases). The V gene lost 2 bases and the J gene lost 11 bases, with 13 bases spanning the gap. The CDR3 runs to 12 residues. The germline gives CDR1 SGDLS, CDR2 YYNGEE.

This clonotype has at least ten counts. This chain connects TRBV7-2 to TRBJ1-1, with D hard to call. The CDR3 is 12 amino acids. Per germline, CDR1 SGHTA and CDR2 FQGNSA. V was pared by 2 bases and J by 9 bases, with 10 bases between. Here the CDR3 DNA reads TGTGCCAGCAGCTTAATGAGAAACCAAGCTTTCTTT. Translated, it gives CASSLMRNQAFF. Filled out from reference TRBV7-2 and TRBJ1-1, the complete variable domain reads GAGVSQSPSNKVTEKGKDVELRCDPISGHTALYWYRQSLGQGLEFLIYFQGNSAPDKSGLPSDRFSAERTGGSVSTLTIQRTQQEDSAVYLCASSLMRNQAFFGQGTRLTVV.

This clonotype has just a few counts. Here the CDR3 reads CASSPGTGVTGELFF. The CDR3 bases are TGCGCCAGCAGCCCCGGGACAGGGGTAACCGGGGAGCTGTTTTTT. This rearrangement joins TRBV4-1 to TRBJ2-2; 10 bases are a match to TRBD1. The V segment lost 4 bases and the J segment 5 bases; nucleotides outside the gene matches: 4. The germline gives CDR1 MGHRA, CDR2 YSYEKL. This CDR3 is 15 amino acids long.

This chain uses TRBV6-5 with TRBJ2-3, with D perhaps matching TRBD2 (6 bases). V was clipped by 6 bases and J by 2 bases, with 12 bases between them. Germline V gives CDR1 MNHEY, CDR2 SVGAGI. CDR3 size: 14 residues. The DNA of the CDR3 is TGTGCCAGCAGAAATACGGGGGTCACAGATACGCAGTATTTT. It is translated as CASRNTGVTDTQYF.

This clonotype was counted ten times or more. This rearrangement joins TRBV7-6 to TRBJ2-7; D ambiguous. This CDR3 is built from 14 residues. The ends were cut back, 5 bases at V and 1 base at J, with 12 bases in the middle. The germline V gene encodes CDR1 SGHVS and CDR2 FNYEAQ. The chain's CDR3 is CASSNNMGSYEQYF. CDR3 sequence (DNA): TGTGCCAGCAGCAACAACATGGGATCCTACGAGCAGTACTTC.

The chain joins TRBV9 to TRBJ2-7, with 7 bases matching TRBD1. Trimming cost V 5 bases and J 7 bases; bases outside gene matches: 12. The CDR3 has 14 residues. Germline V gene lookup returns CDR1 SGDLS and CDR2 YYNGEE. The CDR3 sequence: CASSPGTDYWEQYF. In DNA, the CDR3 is TGTGCCAGCAGTCCCGGGACAGACTATTGGGAGCAGTACTTC.

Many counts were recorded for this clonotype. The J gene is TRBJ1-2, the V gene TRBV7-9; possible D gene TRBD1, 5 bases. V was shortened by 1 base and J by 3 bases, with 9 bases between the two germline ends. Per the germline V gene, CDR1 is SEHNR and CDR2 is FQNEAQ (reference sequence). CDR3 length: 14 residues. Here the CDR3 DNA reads TGTGCCAGCAGCTTAGGAGAGGGGCACTATGGCTACACCTTC. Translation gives CASSLGEGHYGYTF.

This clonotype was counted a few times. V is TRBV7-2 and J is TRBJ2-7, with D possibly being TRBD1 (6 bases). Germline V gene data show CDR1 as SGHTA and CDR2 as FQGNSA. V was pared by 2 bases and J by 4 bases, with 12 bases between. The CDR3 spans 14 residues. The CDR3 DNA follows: TGTGCCAGCAGCTTAAGACTCAGGGGTTACGAGCAGTACTTC. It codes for CASSLRLRGYEQYF.

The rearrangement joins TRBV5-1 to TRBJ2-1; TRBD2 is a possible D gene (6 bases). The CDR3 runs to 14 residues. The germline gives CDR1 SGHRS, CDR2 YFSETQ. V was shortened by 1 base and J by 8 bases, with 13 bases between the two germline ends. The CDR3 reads CASSLITSFDEQFF. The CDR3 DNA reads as TGCGCCAGCAGCTTGATCACTAGCTTCGATGAGCAGTTCTTC.

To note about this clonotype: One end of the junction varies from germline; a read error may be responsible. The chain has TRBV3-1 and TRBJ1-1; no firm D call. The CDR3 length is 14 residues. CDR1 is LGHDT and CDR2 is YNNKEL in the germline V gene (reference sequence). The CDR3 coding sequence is TGTGCCAGCAGTGCCCCCCCATTGAGCGCTGAAGCTCTCTTT. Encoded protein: CASSAPPLSAEALF.